In this sample, the clone carrying this T cell receptor beta chain turned up a few times. Its target is unknown. Here immunoSEQ multiplex PCR was the method, and the copy in TCRdb shows in-frame clones only, minus some. Among about 50,000 clones listed, roughly 81% were seen once. The data were obtained in a study of OX40 agonist ivuxolimab in advanced cancers. Turning to the study itself: Males comprised 82.7% of the group, whose mean age was approximately 62 years (range about 23 to 80). Prior therapy, whether anti-PD-1, anti-PD-L1 or anti-CTLA-4, was allowed, and roughly 40% had some.

Overall study findings and caveats: CD8+ T cells averaged more expanded clones than CD4+. Low normalized T-cell clonal expansion was additionally recorded for some nonresponders.

Per germline, CDR1 SNHLY and CDR2 FYNNEI. The CDR3 has 13 residues. V trimming: 6 bases; J trimming: 4 bases; junction bases outside the gene matches: 4. This receptor was taken from an adult with an advanced solid tumor such as melanoma, head and neck, liver or kidney cancer. V gene TRBV2 combines with J gene TRBJ1-2; 8 nucleotides match TRBD1. Material: CD4+ or CD8+ T cells sorted from blood, obtained in a trial of the OX40 agonist ivuxolimab. CDR3 sequence reads: CASREDRVYGYTF. CDR3 DNA: TGTGCCAGCAGGGAGGACAGGGTCTATGGCTACACCTTC.